These 4 T cell receptor beta chains originate from one sample sequenced in a study of blood T cell repertoires in COVID-19. Sequenced by immunoSEQ multiplex PCR; TCRdb stores in-frame clones only, minus some. The table lists 470,000 or so clones, nearly 90% of them singletons. Source material: PBMCs or T cells enriched from blood (not recorded which). The origin of the receptors is a woman aged 18-29 years with acute COVID-19.

The gene calls are TRBV10-3 and TRBJ2-7; 8 nucleotides align to TRBD1. V lost 4 bases to trimming and J lost 1 base; unmatched junction nucleotides: 3. In germline, CDR1 is ENHRY, CDR2 SYGVKD. The CDR3 is 14 amino acids. The CDR3 here is CAISGGQVSYEQYF. The CDR3 region has the DNA TGTGCCATCAGTGGGGGACAGGTTTCCTACGAGCAGTACTTC.

The chain carries TRBV5-1 and TRBJ1-3; D gene uncertain. Germline CDR1 SGHRS, CDR2 YFSETQ. There are 12 residues in the CDR3. V was clipped by 1 base and J by 4 bases, with 3 bases between them. CDR3 residues: CASSLLGNTIYF. The CDR3 nucleotides are TGCGCCAGCAGCTTGCTCGGAAACACCATATATTTT. The whole variable domain, filled in from reference TRBV5-1 and TRBJ1-3, reads KAGVTQTPRYLIKTRGQQVTLSCSPISGHRSVSWYQQTPGQGLQFLFEYFSETQRNKGNFPGRFSGRQFSNSRSEMNVSTLELGDSALYLCASSLLGNTIYFGEGSWLTVV.

The chain couples TRBV11-2 to TRBJ1-1; D perhaps matches TRBD1 (6 bases). Trimming cost V 6 bases and J 4 bases, with 21 bases left between them. The CDR3 covers 16 residues. CDR1 is SGHAT and CDR2 is FQNNGV in the germline V gene. The CDR3 is CASSLGRGILITEAFF. CDR3 DNA sequence: TGTGCCAGCAGTCTGGGTAGGGGGATTCTTATCACTGAAGCTTTCTTT.

This chain joins TRBV10-3 and TRBJ2-3, with 11 positions matching TRBD2. The CDR3 has 16 amino acids. With 0 bases clipped from V and 3 bases from J, the junction kept 2 bases outside the gene matches. Germline CDR1 reads ENHRY; CDR2 reads SYGVKD. The CDR3 loop reads CAISESSGRATDTQYF. CDR3 sequence (DNA): TGTGCCATCAGTGAGTCTAGCGGGAGGGCAACAGATACGCAGTATTTT.